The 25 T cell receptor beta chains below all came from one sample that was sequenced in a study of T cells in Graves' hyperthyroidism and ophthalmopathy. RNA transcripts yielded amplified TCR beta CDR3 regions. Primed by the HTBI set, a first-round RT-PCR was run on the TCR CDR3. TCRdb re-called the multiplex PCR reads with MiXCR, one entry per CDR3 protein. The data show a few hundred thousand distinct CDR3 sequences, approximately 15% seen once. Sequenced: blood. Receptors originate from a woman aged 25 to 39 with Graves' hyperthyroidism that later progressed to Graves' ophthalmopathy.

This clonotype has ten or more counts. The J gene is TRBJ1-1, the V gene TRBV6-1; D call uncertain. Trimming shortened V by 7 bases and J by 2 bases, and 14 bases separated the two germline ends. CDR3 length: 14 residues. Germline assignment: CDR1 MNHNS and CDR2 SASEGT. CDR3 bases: TGTGCCAGCAAATTATCGGTCGCAAACACTGAAGCTTTCTTT. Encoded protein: CASKLSVANTEAFF.

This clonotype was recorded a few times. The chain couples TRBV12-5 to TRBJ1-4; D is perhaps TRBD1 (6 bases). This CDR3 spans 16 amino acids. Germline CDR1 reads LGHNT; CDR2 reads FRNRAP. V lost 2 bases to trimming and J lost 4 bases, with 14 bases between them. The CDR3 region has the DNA TGTGCTAGTGGTTTGTCACAGGGCGGTATTAATGAAAAACTGTTTTTT. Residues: CASGLSQGGINEKLFF. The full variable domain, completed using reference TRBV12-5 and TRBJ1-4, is DARVTQTPRHKVTEMGQEVTMRCQPILGHNTVFWYRQTMMQGLELLAYFRNRAPLDDSGMPKDRFSAEMPDATLATLKIQPSEPRDSAVYFCASGLSQGGINEKLFFGSGTQLSVL.

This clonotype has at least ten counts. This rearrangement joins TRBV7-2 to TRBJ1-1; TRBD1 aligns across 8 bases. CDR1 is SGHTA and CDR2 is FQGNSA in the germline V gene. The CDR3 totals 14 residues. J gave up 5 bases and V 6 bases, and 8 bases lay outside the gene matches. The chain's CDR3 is CASRSYRGVTEAFF. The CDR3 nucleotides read TGTGCCAGCAGGAGCTACAGGGGGGTAACTGAAGCTTTCTTT.

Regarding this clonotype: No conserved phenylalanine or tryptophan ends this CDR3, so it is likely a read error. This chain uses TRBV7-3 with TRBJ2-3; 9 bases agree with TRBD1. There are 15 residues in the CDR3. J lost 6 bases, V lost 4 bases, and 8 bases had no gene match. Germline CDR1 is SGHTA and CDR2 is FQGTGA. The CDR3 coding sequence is TGTGCCAGCAGCTCGACAGGGGGACTCACGGATACGCAGTATCTT. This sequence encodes CASSSTGGLTDTQYL.

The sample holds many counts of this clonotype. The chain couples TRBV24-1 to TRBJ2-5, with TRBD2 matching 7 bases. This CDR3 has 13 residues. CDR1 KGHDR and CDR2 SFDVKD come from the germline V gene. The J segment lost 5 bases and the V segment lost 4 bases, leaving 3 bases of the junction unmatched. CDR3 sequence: CATSEKGGETQYF. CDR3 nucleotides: TGTGCCACCAGTGAAAAGGGAGGGGAGACCCAGTACTTC.

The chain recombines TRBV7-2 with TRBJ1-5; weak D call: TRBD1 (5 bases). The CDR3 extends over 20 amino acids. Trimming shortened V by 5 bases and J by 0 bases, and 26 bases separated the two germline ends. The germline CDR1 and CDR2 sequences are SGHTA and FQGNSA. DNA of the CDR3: TGTGCCAGCAGCGCCTACCGGGGCGGATTTTCTTCTTATAGCAATCAGCCCCAGCATTTT. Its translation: CASSAYRGGFSSYSNQPQHF. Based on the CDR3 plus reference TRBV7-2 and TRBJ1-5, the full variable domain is GAGVSQSPSNKVTEKGKDVELRCDPISGHTALYWYRQSLGQGLEFLIYFQGNSAPDKSGLPSDRFSAERTGGSVSTLTIQRTQQEDSAVYLCASSAYRGGFSSYSNQPQHFGDGTRLSIL.

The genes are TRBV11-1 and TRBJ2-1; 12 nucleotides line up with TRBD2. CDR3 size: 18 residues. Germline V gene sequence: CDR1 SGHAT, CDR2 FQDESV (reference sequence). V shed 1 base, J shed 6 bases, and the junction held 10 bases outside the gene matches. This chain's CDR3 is CASSLGLAGAGTSNEQFF. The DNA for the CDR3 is TGTGCCAGCAGCTTAGGACTAGCGGGAGCCGGAACGTCCAATGAGCAGTTCTTC.

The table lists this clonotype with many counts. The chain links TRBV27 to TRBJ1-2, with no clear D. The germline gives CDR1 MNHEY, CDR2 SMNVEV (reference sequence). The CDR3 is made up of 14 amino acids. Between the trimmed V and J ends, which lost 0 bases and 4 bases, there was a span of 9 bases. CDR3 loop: CASSLSQDLYGYTF. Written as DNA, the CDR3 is TGTGCCAGCAGTTTATCCCAGGACCTCTATGGCTACACCTTC.

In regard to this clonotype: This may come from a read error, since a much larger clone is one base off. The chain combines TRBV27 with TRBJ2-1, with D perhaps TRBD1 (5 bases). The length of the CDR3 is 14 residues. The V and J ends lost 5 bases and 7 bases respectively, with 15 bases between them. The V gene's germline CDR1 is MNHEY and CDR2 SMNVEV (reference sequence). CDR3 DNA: TGTGCCAGCAGTGACCTCCTGACAGTGAATGAGCAGTTCTTC. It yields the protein CASSDLLTVNEQFF.

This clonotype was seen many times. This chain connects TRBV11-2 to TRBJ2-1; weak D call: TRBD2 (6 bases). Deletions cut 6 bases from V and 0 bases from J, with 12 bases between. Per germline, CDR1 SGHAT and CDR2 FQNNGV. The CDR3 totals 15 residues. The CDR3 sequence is CASSPTRGSYNEQFF. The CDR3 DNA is TGTGCCAGCAGTCCGACTAGAGGCTCCTACAATGAGCAGTTCTTC.

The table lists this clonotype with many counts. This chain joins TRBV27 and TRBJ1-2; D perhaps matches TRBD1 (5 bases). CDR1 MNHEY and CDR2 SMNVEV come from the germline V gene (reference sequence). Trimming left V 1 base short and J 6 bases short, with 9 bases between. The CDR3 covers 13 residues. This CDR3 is CASSLWQGDGYTF. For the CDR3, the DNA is TGTGCCAGCAGTTTATGGCAGGGAGATGGCTACACCTTC.

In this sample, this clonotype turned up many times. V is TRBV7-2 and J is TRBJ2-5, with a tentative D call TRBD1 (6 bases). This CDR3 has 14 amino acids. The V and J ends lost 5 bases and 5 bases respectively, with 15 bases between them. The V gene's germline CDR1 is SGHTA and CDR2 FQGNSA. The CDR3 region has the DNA TGTGCCAGCAGCCCCGGGGCAAGGGGGGAGACCCAGTACTTC. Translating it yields CASSPGARGETQYF.

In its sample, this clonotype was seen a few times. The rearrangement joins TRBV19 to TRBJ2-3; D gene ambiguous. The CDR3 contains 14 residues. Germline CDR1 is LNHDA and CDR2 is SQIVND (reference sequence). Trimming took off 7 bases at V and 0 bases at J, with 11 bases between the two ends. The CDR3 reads CASNQLPSTDTQYF. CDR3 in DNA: TGTGCCAGTAACCAACTACCTAGCACAGATACGCAGTATTTT.

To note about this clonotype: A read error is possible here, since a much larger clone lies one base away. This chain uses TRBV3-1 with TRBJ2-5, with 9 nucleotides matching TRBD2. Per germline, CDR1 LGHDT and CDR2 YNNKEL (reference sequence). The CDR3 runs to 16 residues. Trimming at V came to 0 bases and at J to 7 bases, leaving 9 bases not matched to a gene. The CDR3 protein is CASSQDPLAGSGTQYF. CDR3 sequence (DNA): TGTGCCAGCAGCCAAGATCCGCTAGCGGGGTCGGGGACCCAGTACTTC.

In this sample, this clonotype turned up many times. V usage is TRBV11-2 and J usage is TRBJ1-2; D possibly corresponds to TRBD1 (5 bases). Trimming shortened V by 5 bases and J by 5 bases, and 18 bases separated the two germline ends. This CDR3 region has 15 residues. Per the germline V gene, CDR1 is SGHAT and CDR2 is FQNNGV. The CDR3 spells CASSPSRDGDYGYTF. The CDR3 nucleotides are TGTGCCAGCAGCCCGAGCCGGGACGGTGATTATGGCTACACCTTC.

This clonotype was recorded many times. The chain's CDR3 is CASSPWGHYGYTF. The CDR3 DNA sequence: TGTGCCAGCAGCCCGTGGGGGCACTATGGCTACACCTTC. The chain carries TRBV28 and TRBJ1-2; a weak D match, TRBD1 (6 bases). The V end was cut by 6 bases, the J end by 3 bases, with 11 bases between. The length of the CDR3 is 13 residues. In germline, CDR1 is MDHEN, CDR2 SYDVKM.

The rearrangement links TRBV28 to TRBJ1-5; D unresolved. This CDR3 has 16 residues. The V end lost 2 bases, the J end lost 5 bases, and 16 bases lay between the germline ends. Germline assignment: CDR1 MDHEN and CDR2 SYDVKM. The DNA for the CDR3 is TGTGCCAGCAGTTTACCCTCTTTCGTCCAATATCAGCCCCAGCATTTT. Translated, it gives CASSLPSFVQYQPQHF.

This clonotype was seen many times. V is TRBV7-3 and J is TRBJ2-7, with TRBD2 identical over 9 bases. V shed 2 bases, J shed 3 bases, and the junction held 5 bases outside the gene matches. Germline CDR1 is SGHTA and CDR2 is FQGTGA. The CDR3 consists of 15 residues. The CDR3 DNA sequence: TGTGCCAGCAGCTTAGCGGGAGGGATTTACTACGAGCAGTACTTC. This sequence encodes CASSLAGGIYYEQYF.

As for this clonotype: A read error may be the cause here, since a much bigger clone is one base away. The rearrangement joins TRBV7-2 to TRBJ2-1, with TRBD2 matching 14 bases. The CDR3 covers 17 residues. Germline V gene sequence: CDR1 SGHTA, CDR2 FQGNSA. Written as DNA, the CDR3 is TGTGCCAGCAGCTCCCATGGGACTAGCGGGAGTTACAATAAGCAGTTCTTC. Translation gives CASSSHGTSGSYNKQFF.

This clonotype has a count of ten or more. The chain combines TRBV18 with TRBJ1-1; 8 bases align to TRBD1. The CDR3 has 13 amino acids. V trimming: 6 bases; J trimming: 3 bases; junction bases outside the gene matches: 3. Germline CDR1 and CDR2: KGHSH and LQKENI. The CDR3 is CASSGQGYTEAFF. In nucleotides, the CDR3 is TGTGCCAGCTCCGGACAGGGTTACACTGAAGCTTTCTTT.

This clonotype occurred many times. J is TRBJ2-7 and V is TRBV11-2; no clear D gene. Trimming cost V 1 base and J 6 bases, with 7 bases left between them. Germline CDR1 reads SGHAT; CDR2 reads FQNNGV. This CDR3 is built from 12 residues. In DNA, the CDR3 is TGTGCCAGCAGCTTAGGCGCCCTCGAGCAGTACTTC. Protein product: CASSLGALEQYF.

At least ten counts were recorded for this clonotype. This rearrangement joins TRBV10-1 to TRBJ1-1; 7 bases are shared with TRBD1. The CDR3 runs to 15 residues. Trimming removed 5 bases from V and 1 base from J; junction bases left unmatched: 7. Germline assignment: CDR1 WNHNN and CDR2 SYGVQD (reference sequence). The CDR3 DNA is TGCGCCAGCAGTAAAACGACAGGGCCGAACACTGAAGCTTTCTTT. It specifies CASSKTTGPNTEAFF.

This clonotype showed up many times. The CDR3 DNA reads as TGCAGCGTTGAAGACGGGTGGGGACCCCGCTCCTACAATGAGCAGTTCTTC. Its translation is CSVEDGWGPRSYNEQFF. The J gene is TRBJ2-1, the V gene TRBV29-1; D may correspond to TRBD1 or TRBD2 (5 bases each). This CDR3 is built from 17 residues. V lost 0 bases, J lost 0 bases, and 15 bases lay in between. Germline V CDR1 and CDR2: SQVTM, ANQGSEA.

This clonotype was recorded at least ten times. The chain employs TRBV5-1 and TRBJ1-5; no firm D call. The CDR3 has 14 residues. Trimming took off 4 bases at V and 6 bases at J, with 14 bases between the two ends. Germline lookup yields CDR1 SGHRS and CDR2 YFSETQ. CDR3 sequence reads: CASSAGDSVQPQHF. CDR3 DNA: TGCGCCAGCAGCGCCGGGGATTCGGTTCAGCCCCAGCATTTT.

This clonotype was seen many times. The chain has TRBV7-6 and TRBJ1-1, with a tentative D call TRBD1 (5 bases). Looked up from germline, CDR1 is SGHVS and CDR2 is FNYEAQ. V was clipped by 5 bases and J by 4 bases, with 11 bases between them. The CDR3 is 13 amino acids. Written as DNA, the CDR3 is TGTGCCAGCAGCCAAACTACAGGCACTGAAGCTTTCTTT. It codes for CASSQTTGTEAFF.